Here is one T cell receptor (beta chain) with its context. Generated by immunoSEQ multiplex PCR, the TCRdb table keeps only in-frame clones and is missing some. Altogether about 220,000 clones are present, roughly four fifths being singletons, with the ten largest covering approximately 5%. Germline CDR1 is LNHNV and CDR2 is YYDKDF (reference sequence). V lost 0 bases and J lost 2, with 8 bases in between. The CDR3 loop spans 14 amino acids. Enrollees, roughly 18 to 90 years old, lived in around 23 US areas. Exposed enrollees encountered a COVID-19 case at some point within 2 weeks before study entry. The sample belongs to a study of blood T cell repertoires in COVID-19. Study summary: T cells, B-cell-depleted T cells, or PBMCs supplied cDNA or gDNA.

Specimen: PBMCs or T cells enriched from blood (not recorded which). The chain combines TRBV15 with TRBJ2-7; no reliable D call. This clonotype originated in a woman in her forties or fifties who had been exposed to COVID-19. The CDR3 reads CATSRENSPYEQYF. CDR3 nucleotides: TGTGCCACCAGCAGAGAGAACAGTCCCTACGAGCAGTACTTC.